This T cell receptor beta chain was sequenced for a study of cytomegalovirus exposure and HLA in healthy donors. Overall study findings and caveats: A missense variant in DCLRE1C was later tied to TCR beta V- and J-gene trimming.

The PCR employed 60 Vbeta primers together with 13 Jbeta primers. Data came from immunoSEQ multiplex PCR; TCRdb stores just in-frame clones and leaves some out. The sample carries 150,000 to 200,000 clones, 55% to 65% recorded once. About this clone: What it binds is not known.

The V and J ends lost 8 bases and 2 bases, in that order; junction bases with no gene match: 11. The CDR3 has 15 residues. CDR1 and CDR2 from the germline V gene are SNHLY and FYNNEI. The gene calls are TRBV2 and TRBJ1-2; 7 nucleotides match TRBD1. The source is a man aged 35-49 years in good health and CMV-seronegative. Specimen: PBMCs. The CDR3: CASAVGPGQNYGYTF. In DNA, the CDR3 is TGTGCCAGCGCCGTCGGTCCGGGACAGAACTATGGCTACACCTTC.